This record concerns one T cell receptor beta chain sequence. Trimming stripped 3 bases from V and 6 bases from J, with 18 bases between. CDR1 and CDR2 (germline): KGHSH, LQKENI. CDR3 length equals 15 residues. These data belong to a study of blood T cell repertoires in COVID-19. Study-wide context: The samples span acute and convalescent COVID-19 from the United States, Italy and Spain. In each case, the material was cDNA or gDNA derived from T cells, B-cell-depleted T cells, or PBMCs.

In the authors' methods: The assay estimated nucleated cells by amplifying reference gene primers. Some clones are missing from TCRdb's copy, which holds only in-frame ones; the method was immunoSEQ multiplex PCR. D and trimming come from the DNA, and the V and J calls and clone size come from that table. The table includes under 250,000 clones, roughly four fifths detected once. The sequenced sample consisted of peripheral blood. This clonotype was sampled from a woman in her forties or fifties with active or convalescent COVID-19. The chain employs TRBV18 and TRBJ2-7; D possibly corresponds to TRBD1 (6 bases). The chain's CDR3 is CASSPLEQGRSEQYV. The DNA for the CDR3 is TGTGCCAGCTCACCCCTAGAACAGGGCCGCTCCGAGCAGTACGTC.